The clone carrying this T cell receptor (beta chain) has ten or more counts. Trimming left V 7 bases short and J 0 bases short, with 22 bases between. The germline CDR1 and CDR2 sequences are LNHDA and SQIVND (reference sequence). The CDR3 has 18 residues. TCRdb re-called the 5' RACE reads through MiXCR, storing one row per CDR3 protein. Of 40,000 to 50,000 distinct CDR3 sequences listed, roughly 5% are singletons. The data were taken from a study of early T cells in non-severe SARS-CoV-2 infection. The gene calls are TRBV19 and TRBJ2-4; possibly TRBD2 for D (6 bases). The sequence was collected from an adult who was a healthcare worker with PCR-confirmed SARS-CoV-2 infection or an uninfected control (not recorded which). The sequencing here drew on whole blood, taken at baseline. The CDR3 DNA sequence: TGTGCCAGTACCCCAATCTCCCAGGCGGGGACAGCCAAAAACATTCAGTACTTC. As protein: CASTPISQAGTAKNIQYF.